This passage covers 9 T cell receptor beta chains from one sample sequenced in a study of T-cell memory formation after mild COVID-19 (dated by TCRdb to 2020 to 2023). Library construction relied on 5' RACE. The sequencer was an Illumina NovaSeq 6000. The public reads were run again by TCRdb, first through fastp at Q25 and then through MiXCR, and only productive beta chains were kept. When rows share a CDR3 protein, they turn into one entry using the most common DNA and genes. Here the sample has about 240,000 distinct CDR3 sequences; 7.5% to 10% occur a single time. The leading ten clones occupy around 20% of the sample. The sample was PBMCs or a T cell subset sorted from them (not recorded which). The source of these receptors is a man younger than 30 who had mild COVID-19 (a few samples of this study predate the infection). The sample titles of this study are shuffled in the database, so cell type and time point are left out; the donor was told from shared clones.

The chain employs TRBV12-3 or TRBV12-4 and TRBJ2-2; D not certain. This CDR3 has 14 residues. Trimming took off 10 bases at V and 0 bases at J, with 12 bases between the two ends. The CDR3 sequence is CAIPAHPNTGELFF. The DNA of the CDR3 is TGTGCCATCCCGGCCCACCCGAACACCGGGGAGCTGTTTTTT.

This clonotype occurred many times. CDR3 sequence: CASSFVLSTDTQYF. The CDR3 nucleotides are TGTGCCAGCAGCTTTGTGTTAAGCACAGATACGCAGTATTTT. The chain combines TRBV7-9 with TRBJ2-3; D gene ambiguous. V was clipped by 3 bases and J by 0 bases, with 7 bases between them. The CDR3 runs to 14 residues. Germline lookup yields CDR1 SEHNR and CDR2 FQNEAQ (reference sequence).

This clonotype was seen a few times. The chain joins TRBV18 to TRBJ2-3; D gene uncertain. The CDR3 has 14 amino acids. Per germline, CDR1 KGHSH and CDR2 LQKENI. Deletions cut 8 bases from V and 0 bases from J, with 12 bases between. The CDR3 loop is CASLGVRSTDTQYF. The CDR3 DNA follows: TGTGCCAGCCTGGGCGTCAGGAGCACAGATACGCAGTATTTT.

A few counts support this clonotype. The rearrangement links TRBV9 to TRBJ1-6; possible D gene TRBD1, 6 bases. V shed 4 bases and J shed 10 bases, with 21 bases lying between them. The germline gives CDR1 SGDLS, CDR2 YYNGEE. The CDR3 loop spans 16 amino acids. For the CDR3, the DNA is TGTGCCAGCAGCCTCCGAGCAGGGGTCGGGTGGTCACCCCTCCACTTT. Protein: CASSLRAGVGWSPLHF.

This clonotype was observed a handful of times. This chain joins TRBV2 and TRBJ1-4, with D tentatively TRBD1 (5 bases). The CDR3 has 13 residues. Trimming removed 4 bases at V and 6 bases at J, with 9 bases between. Germline CDR1 and CDR2: SNHLY and FYNNEI. CDR3: CASSGGDDEKLFF. The CDR3 DNA is TGTGCCAGCAGTGGAGGGGATGATGAAAAACTGTTTTTT.

This clonotype occurred many times. The genes are TRBV6-2 or TRBV6-3 and TRBJ2-5; tentatively, D is TRBD2 (6 bases). The CDR3 has 13 amino acids. V was trimmed by 6 bases and J by 5 bases, leaving 13 bases between them. CDR1 is MNHEY, CDR2 SVGEGT, per germline. CDR3 bases: TGTGCCAGCAGCATGGCGGGGTGGGAGACCCAGTACTTC. Translation: CASSMAGWETQYF.

Ten or more counts support this clonotype. The chain has TRBV10-3 and TRBJ1-2; D is unclear. Trimming stripped 4 bases from V and 1 base from J, with 7 bases between. Per the germline V gene, CDR1 is ENHRY and CDR2 is SYGVKD. CDR3 length equals 13 residues. The CDR3 loop is CAISGADNYGYTF. The CDR3 DNA is TGTGCCATCAGTGGGGCCGATAACTATGGCTACACCTTC.

This clonotype was observed a few times. This rearrangement joins TRBV5-1 to TRBJ2-3; 10 positions match TRBD1. CDR3 size: 16 residues. CDR1 and CDR2 (germline): SGHRS, YFSETQ. The V and J ends lost 2 bases and 2 bases, in that order; junction bases with no gene match: 5. CDR3 loop: CASSFGDRGDTDTQYF. As DNA, the CDR3 is TGCGCCAGCAGCTTTGGGGACAGGGGAGACACAGATACGCAGTATTTT.

V usage is TRBV12-3 or TRBV12-4 and J usage is TRBJ2-3; 8 nucleotides align to TRBD1. The CDR3 is made up of 16 amino acids. The V segment lost 4 bases and the J segment 2 bases; nucleotides outside the gene matches: 8. DNA of the CDR3: TGTGCCAGCAGTTCCGGACAGGGCCTGACCACAGATACGCAGTATTTT. This codes for CASSSGQGLTTDTQYF.